Listed here is a single TCR beta chain. The target antigen is unknown. TCRdb's table, derived via immunoSEQ multiplex PCR, lists solely in-frame clones and lacks some. Altogether approximately 90,000 clones are present, around nine tenths being singletons, with the ten largest covering approximately 11%. This CDR3 contains 17 residues. Between the trimmed V and J ends, which lost 0 bases and 4 bases, there was a span of 18 bases. Germline CDR1 reads MNHEY; CDR2 reads SVGEGT. These data originate in a study of T cell responses to AZD1222 COVID-19 vaccine. Findings and caveats of the study: Clonal diversity may have been underestimated, and the donors were mostly white British, with more females than males. Unmutated variant regions are reportedly targeted by nearly half of spike-specific TCRs. It was only a handful of AZD1222 recipients who were seropositive at baseline.

Sequenced here: peripheral blood, sampled on day 0 of AZD1222 vaccination. This chain links TRBV6-2 or TRBV6-3 with TRBJ1-1; unclear D gene. The sequence came from an adult in good health. This CDR3 is CASSYSKRGRWVTEAFF. The DNA for the CDR3 is TGTGCCAGCAGTTACTCGAAGCGAGGGAGGTGGGTCACTGAAGCTTTCTTT.